A selection of T cell receptor beta chains follows, all from one sample in a study of identical twins. Using its own MiXCR run on the 5' RACE reads, TCRdb lists one record per CDR3 protein. The sample comprises about 390,000 distinct CDR3 sequences, around 9.7% of which are singletons, and over 7% rests with the top ten. Sample: naive T cells sorted from blood. The receptors were gathered from a woman in her forties or fifties in good health. The conserved cysteine and the conserved F or W are not part of the CDR3 here. A row's size may be missing; if present it is once, few, many or a size class.

j_call	v_call	clone_size	cdr3_aa
TRBJ2-1	TRBV28	many	ASSLLAGAGEQF
TRBJ2-2	TRBV24-1	many	ATSDPRTNTGELF
TRBJ2-1	TRBV20-1	few	SADAPGRSYNEQF
TRBJ1-1	TRBV11-1	few	ASSSTTFTEAF
TRBJ2-5	TRBV20-1	NA	SAILEAETQY
TRBJ2-3	TRBV12-3/TRBV12-4	NA	ASSSPSTRLAGNTDTQY
TRBJ1-3	TRBV27	many	ASSFQAGQAGNTIY
TRBJ1-4	TRBV6-5	NA	ASSPLVEKLF
TRBJ2-7	TRBV5-1	many	ASRTGQGVARANEQY
TRBJ2-3	TRBV20-1	NA	SALQRETKITDTQY
TRBJ2-5	TRBV19	NA	ASSSGRWGLGETQY
TRBJ2-1	TRBV7-9	NA	ASSLSTRNNEQF
TRBJ2-3	TRBV6-1	few	AGGFTDTQY
TRBJ2-7	TRBV12-3/TRBV12-4	NA	ASRRHYEQY
TRBJ1-4	TRBV12-3/TRBV12-4	NA	ASRPSGAEKLF
TRBJ1-1	TRBV12-3/TRBV12-4	many	ASSLGGVNTEAF
TRBJ2-1	TRBV5-1	few	ASSFFGGSSYNEQF
TRBJ1-1	TRBV6-1	many	ASREGDGRSNTEAF
TRBJ2-3	TRBV11-3	NA	ASSPRGSRVTQY
TRBJ1-1	TRBV12-3/TRBV12-4	many	ASRGTGGFGSEAF
TRBJ1-4	TRBV20-1	many	SASPEEGDEKLF
TRBJ2-2	TRBV12-3/TRBV12-4	NA	ASRPGLAVNTGELF
TRBJ1-1	TRBV5-1	NA	ASSLERTLGAEAF
TRBJ2-1	TRBV5-1	many	ASGETSFGYNEQF
TRBJ1-4	TRBV29-1	many	SVGTGGSTNEKLF
TRBJ2-3	TRBV29-1	few	SVEESGARTDTQY
TRBJ2-3	TRBV24-1	NA	ATSDPSGSRGDTQY